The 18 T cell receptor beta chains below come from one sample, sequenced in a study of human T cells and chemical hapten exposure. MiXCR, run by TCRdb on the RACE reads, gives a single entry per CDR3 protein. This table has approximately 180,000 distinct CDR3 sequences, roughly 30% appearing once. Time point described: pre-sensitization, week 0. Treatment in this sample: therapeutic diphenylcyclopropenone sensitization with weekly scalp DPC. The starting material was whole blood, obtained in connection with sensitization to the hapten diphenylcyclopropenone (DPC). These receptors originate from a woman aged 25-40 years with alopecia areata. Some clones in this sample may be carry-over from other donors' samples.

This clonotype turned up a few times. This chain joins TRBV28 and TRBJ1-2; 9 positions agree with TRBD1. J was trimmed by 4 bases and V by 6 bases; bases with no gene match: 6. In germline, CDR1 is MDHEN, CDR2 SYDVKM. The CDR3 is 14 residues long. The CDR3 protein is CASREGTGTYGYTF. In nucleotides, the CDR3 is TGTGCCAGCAGGGAAGGGACAGGGACCTATGGCTACACCTTC.

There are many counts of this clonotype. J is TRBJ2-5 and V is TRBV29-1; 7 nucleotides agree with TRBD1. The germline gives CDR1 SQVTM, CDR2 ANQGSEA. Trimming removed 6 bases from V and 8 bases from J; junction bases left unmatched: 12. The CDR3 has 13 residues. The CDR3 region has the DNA TGCAGCGTAGCTGGGACAGCCGAGGGAACCCAGTACTTC. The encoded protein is CSVAGTAEGTQYF. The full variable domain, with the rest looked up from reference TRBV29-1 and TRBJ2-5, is SAVISQKPSRDICQRGTSLTIQCQVDSQVTMMFWYRQQPGQSLTLIATANQGSEATYESGFVIDKFPISRPNLTFSTLTVSNMSPEDSSIYLCSVAGTAEGTQYFGPGTRLLVL.

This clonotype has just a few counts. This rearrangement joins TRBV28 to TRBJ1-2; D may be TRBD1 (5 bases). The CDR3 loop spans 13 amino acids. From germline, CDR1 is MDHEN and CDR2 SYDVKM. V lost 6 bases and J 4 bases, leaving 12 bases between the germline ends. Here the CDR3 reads CASSYGGGYGYTF. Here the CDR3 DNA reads TGTGCCAGCAGCTACGGGGGGGGCTATGGCTACACCTTC.

CDR3 sequence: CASSLAGNGGYTF. CDR3 nucleotide sequence: TGTGCCAGCAGTTTAGCAGGGAATGGTGGCTACACCTTC. This chain links TRBV28 with TRBJ1-2; a possible D gene is TRBD1 (5 bases). In germline, CDR1 is MDHEN, CDR2 SYDVKM. The CDR3 totals 13 residues. V was cut by 2 bases and J by 7 bases, with 11 bases left in between.

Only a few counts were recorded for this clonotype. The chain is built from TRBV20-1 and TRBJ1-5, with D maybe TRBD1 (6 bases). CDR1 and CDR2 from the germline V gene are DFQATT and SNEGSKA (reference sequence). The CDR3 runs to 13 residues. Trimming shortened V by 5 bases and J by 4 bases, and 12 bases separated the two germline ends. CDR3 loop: CSAPGAGNQPQHF. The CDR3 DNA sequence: TGCAGTGCTCCAGGGGCAGGAAATCAGCCCCAGCATTTT.

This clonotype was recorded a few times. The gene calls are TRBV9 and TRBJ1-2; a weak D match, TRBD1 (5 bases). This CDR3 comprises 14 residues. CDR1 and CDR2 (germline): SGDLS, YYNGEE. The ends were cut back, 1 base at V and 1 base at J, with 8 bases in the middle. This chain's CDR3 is CASSVPGNNYGYTF. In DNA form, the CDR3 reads TGTGCCAGCAGCGTACCAGGGAATAACTATGGCTACACCTTC. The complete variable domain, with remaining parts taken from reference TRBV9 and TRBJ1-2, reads DSGVTQTPKHLITATGQRVTLRCSPRSGDLSVYWYQQSLDQGLQFLIQYYNGEERAKGNILERFSAQQFPDLHSELNLSSLELGDSALYFCASSVPGNNYGYTFGSGTRLTVV.

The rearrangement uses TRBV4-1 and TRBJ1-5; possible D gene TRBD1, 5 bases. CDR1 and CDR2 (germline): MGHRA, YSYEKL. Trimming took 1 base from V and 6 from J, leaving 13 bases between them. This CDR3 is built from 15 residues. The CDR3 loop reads CASSQVGSRGQPQHF. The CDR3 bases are TGCGCCAGCAGCCAAGTCGGCTCAAGGGGTCAGCCCCAGCATTTT.

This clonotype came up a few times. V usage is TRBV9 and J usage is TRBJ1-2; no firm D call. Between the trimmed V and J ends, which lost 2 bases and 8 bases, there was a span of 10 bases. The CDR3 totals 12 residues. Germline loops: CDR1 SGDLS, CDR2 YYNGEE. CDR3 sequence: CASSVDSEGYTF. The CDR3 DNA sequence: TGTGCCAGCAGCGTCGACTCGGAAGGCTACACCTTC.

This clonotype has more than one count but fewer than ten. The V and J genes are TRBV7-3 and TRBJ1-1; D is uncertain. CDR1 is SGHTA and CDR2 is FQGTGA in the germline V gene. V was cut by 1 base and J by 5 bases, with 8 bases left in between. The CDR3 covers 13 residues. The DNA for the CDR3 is TGTGCCAGCAGCTTAATTGGTCCAACTGAAGCTTTCTTT. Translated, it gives CASSLIGPTEAFF.

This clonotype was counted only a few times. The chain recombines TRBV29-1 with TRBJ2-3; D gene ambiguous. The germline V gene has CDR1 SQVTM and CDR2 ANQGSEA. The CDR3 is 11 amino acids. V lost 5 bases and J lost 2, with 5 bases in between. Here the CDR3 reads CSVSYTDTQYF. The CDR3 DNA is TGCAGCGTTTCCTACACAGATACGCAGTATTTT.

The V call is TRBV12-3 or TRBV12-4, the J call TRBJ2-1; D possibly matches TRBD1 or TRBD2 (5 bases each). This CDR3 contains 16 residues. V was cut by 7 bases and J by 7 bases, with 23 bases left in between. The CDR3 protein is CASTFPGGKDNNEQFF. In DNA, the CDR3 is TGTGCCAGCACCTTCCCTGGGGGTAAGGATAATAATGAGCAGTTCTTC.

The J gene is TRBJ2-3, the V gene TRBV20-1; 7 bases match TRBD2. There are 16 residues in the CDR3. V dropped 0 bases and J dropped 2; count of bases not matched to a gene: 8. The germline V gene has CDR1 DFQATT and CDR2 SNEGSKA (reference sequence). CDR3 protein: CSARDPGTTPTDTQYF. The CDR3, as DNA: TGCAGTGCTAGAGATCCCGGGACTACCCCCACAGATACGCAGTATTTT.

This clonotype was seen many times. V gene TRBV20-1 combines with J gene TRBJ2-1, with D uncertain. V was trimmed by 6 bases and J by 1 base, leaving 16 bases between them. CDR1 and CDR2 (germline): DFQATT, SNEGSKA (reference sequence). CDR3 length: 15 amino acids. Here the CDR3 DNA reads TGCAGTGCGAGTAGCCGGGCCGTATCCTACAATGAGCAGTTCTTC. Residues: CSASSRAVSYNEQFF.

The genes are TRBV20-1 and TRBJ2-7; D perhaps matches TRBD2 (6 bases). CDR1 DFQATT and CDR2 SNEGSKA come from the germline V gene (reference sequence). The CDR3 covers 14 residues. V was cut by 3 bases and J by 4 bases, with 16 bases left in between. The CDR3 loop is CSARRTGEGYEQYF. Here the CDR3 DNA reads TGCAGTGCTAGGCGGACGGGAGAAGGGTACGAGCAGTACTTC.

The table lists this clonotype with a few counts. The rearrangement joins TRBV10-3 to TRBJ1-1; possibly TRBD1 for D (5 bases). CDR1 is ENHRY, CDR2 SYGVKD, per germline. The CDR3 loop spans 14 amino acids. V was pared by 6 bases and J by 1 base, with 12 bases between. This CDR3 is CAISAGRKNTEAFF. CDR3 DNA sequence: TGTGCCATCAGCGCGGGACGGAAGAACACTGAAGCTTTCTTT.

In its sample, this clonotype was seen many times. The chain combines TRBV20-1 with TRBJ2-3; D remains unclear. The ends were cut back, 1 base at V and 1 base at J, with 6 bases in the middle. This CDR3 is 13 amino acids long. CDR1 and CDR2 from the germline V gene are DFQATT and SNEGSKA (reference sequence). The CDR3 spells CSARVGGTDTQYF. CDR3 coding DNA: TGCAGTGCTAGAGTGGGCGGCACAGATACGCAGTATTTT.

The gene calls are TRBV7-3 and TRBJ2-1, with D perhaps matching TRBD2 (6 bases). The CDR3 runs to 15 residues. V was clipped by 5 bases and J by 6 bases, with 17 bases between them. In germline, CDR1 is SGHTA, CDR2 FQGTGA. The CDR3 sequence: CASSPPGTSRNEQFF. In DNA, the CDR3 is TGTGCCAGCAGCCCTCCCGGGACTTCCCGCAATGAGCAGTTCTTC.

The DNA of the CDR3 is TGTGCCTGGACCCCTCCTTCGACAGGGCGTCCCGGCTACACCTTC. Its protein is CAWTPPSTGRPGYTF. The V call is TRBV30, the J call TRBJ1-2, with 7 bases identical to TRBD1. CDR3 size: 15 residues. The ends lost 4 bases at V and 8 bases at J; junction bases unmatched: 16. Germline V gene lookup returns CDR1 GTSNPN and CDR2 SVGIG (reference sequence).